The rows below give T cell receptor beta chains drawn from one sample of a study of T cell responses to AZD1222 COVID-19 vaccine. Assay used: immunoSEQ multiplex PCR; TCRdb lists only in-frame clones, some missing. In the table there are some 120,000 clones, more than 85% of which are singletons. The material sequenced was peripheral blood, taken on day 0 of AZD1222 vaccination. The receptors were sampled from an adult in good health. The CDR3 runs from the conserved cysteine through the conserved F or W.

v_call,cdr3_aa
TRBV28,CASSELAGGPHNEQFF
TRBV7-8,CASSAGHSGANVLTF
TRBV7-8,CASSLTQGEAFF
TRBV6-6,CASSRLWQGLNTEAFF
TRBV7-9,CASSLSGGLHGYTF
TRBV21-1,CASSKVDRGNGISNQPQHF
TRBV13,CASSLGQGGNSPLHF
TRBV19,CASSNGPPQETQYF
TRBV7-8,CASRQTAQIYNSPLHF
TRBV6-5,CASSSGQSYGYTF
TRBV28,CASSFPRDSYEQYF
TRBV28,CASSSTPGTGYEKLFF
TRBV10-3,CAINRDANSPLHF
TRBV27,CASSLLGFSSTDTQYF
TRBV6-5,CASSYSTLGTQYF
TRBV28,CASSKTRGVNQPQHF
TRBV27,CASSSRWTGRDQPQHF
TRBV19,CASSPRDLGGYTF
TRBV27,CASSLYRLAGEGATDTQYF
TRBV21-1,CASSTGRPTYGYTF
TRBV4-1,CASSRLAASSYNEQFF
TRBV30,CAWSFNSGNTIYF
TRBV5-6,CASGLAGYGYTF
TRBV27,CASSPGPGNTIYF
TRBV4-1,CASSQEGTGSREKLFF
TRBV29-1,CSVLGQGLITGVGANVLTF
TRBV4-1,CASSHHDIKDRAGELFF
TRBV18,CASSLVGRINYGYTF
TRBV28,CASSLGQLFNYGYTF